The next 19 T cell receptor beta chains were all read from a single sample in a study of cytomegalovirus exposure and HLA in healthy donors. The PCR contained 60 Vbeta and 13 Jbeta primers. The protocol was immunoSEQ multiplex PCR, while the TCRdb copy is restricted to in-frame clones and leaves out a portion. The table shows 100,000 to 150,000 clones, with around 8.5% occurring only once. Sequenced material: PBMCs. The source of these receptors is a man aged 35-49 years in good health and CMV-seronegative.

The rearrangement uses TRBV4-1 and TRBJ1-5; D is possibly TRBD1 (5 bases). The CDR3 contains 17 residues. Germline CDR1 MGHRA, CDR2 YSYEKL. Trimming shortened V by 1 base and J by 4 bases, and 17 bases separated the two germline ends. The CDR3 protein is CASSQAFTGLTNQPQHF. CDR3 sequence (DNA): TGCGCCAGCAGCCAAGCTTTCACGGGACTCACAAATCAGCCCCAGCATTTT.

In this sample, this clone turned up a few times. The same CDR3 can be traced to other DNA sequences in this sample. The chain employs TRBV6-5 and TRBJ1-6; TRBD1 matches at 8 bases. CDR3 length: 14 amino acids. The V gene end was trimmed by 5 bases and the J gene end by 9 bases; junction bases not matched to a gene: 6. Germline V gives CDR1 MNHEY, CDR2 SVGAGI. As DNA, the CDR3 is TGTGCCAGCAGTCTTGGACAGGGCGTTTCACCCCTCCACTTT. It specifies CASSLGQGVSPLHF.

The J gene is TRBJ2-1, the V gene TRBV5-4; 10 bases align to TRBD2. Germline V lookup: CDR1 SGHNT, CDR2 YYREEE (reference sequence). Trimming removed 4 bases from V and 4 bases from J; junction bases left unmatched: 11. This CDR3 contains 17 residues. CDR3 sequence reads: CASSPTAGGRRYNEQFF. CDR3 bases: TGTGCCAGCAGCCCGACAGCGGGGGGGCGTAGATACAATGAGCAGTTCTTC. The whole variable domain, remainder taken from reference TRBV5-4 and TRBJ2-1, is ETGVTQSPTHLIKTRGQQVTLRCSSQSGHNTVSWYQQALGQGPQFIFQYYREEENGRGNFPPRFSGLQFPNYSSELNVNALELDDSALYLCASSPTAGGRRYNEQFFGPGTRLTVL.

J is TRBJ2-7 and V is TRBV15; D perhaps matches TRBD2 (6 bases). CDR3 length: 13 residues. Trimming took 5 bases from V and 7 from J, leaving 15 bases between them. Germline-derived CDR1 and CDR2 are LNHNV and YYDKDF (reference sequence). In DNA, the CDR3 is TGTGCCACCAGCCTCAGCGGGCACATTGAGCAGTACTTC. Its protein product is CATSLSGHIEQYF.

The chain links TRBV27 to TRBJ1-2; 11 nucleotides agree with TRBD1. Germline CDR1 and CDR2: MNHEY and SMNVEV (reference sequence). Losses at the gene ends were 2 bases for V and 6 bases for J; bases not matched to a gene: 2. This CDR3 contains 14 residues. CDR3 sequence (DNA): TGTGCCAGCAGTTTAGGGACAGGGGGACATGGCTACACCTTC. It encodes CASSLGTGGHGYTF.

This clone has a handful of counts. The rearrangement uses TRBV30 and TRBJ1-2; D perhaps matches TRBD1 (5 bases). This CDR3 has 13 residues. Germline V gene lookup returns CDR1 GTSNPN and CDR2 SVGIG (reference sequence). V dropped 0 bases and J dropped 8 bases, with 13 bases sitting between them. The CDR3 region is CAWSVSRVFGYTF. In nucleotides, the CDR3 is TGTGCCTGGAGTGTAAGCAGGGTCTTCGGCTACACCTTC. Full variable domain (missing parts from reference TRBV30 and TRBJ1-2): SQTIHQWPATLVQPVGSPLSLECTVEGTSNPNLYWYRQAAGRGLQLLFYSVGIGQISSEVPQNLSASRPQDRQFILSSKKLLLSDSGFYLCAWSVSRVFGYTFGSGTRLTVV.

The chain's CDR3 is CASSHGTMEVDEQYF. The CDR3 nucleotides read TGTGCCAGCAGCCATGGGACAATGGAGGTGGACGAGCAGTACTTC. The chain links TRBV7-9 to TRBJ2-7, with D possibly TRBD1 on 6 matching bases. The germline V gene encodes CDR1 SEHNR and CDR2 FQNEAQ (reference sequence). V was clipped by 5 bases and J by 5 bases, with 19 bases between them. The CDR3 runs 15 residues.

The gene calls are TRBV6-6 and TRBJ2-3; 11 bases match TRBD2. The CDR3 loop spans 15 amino acids. V shed 5 bases and J 5 bases; nucleotides not matched to a gene: 6. Germline V gene data show CDR1 as MNHNY and CDR2 as SVGAGI (reference sequence). This CDR3 reads CASSQTSGAGDTQYF. Written as DNA, the CDR3 is TGTGCCAGCAGTCAGACTAGCGGGGCAGGAGATACGCAGTATTTT.

The V and J genes are TRBV18 and TRBJ2-4; TRBD1 matches at 7 bases. The CDR3 sequence is 15 residues long. After removal of 3 bases from V and 8 bases from J, the junction contained 10 bases not matched to a gene. Germline CDR1 and CDR2: KGHSH and LQKENI. The CDR3 spells CASSPNTGARDIQYF. In DNA form, the CDR3 reads TGTGCCAGCTCACCCAATACAGGGGCGAGAGACATTCAGTACTTC.

The rearrangement links TRBV4-1 to TRBJ2-7; a possible D gene is TRBD1 (5 bases). This CDR3 has 15 amino acids. Germline V lookup: CDR1 MGHRA, CDR2 YSYEKL. The ends were cut back, 3 bases at V and 6 bases at J, with 18 bases in the middle. The CDR3 DNA reads TGCGCCAGCAGCCAGGGGCCCGCGACAACGCGCGAGCAGTACTTC. Amino acid sequence: CASSQGPATTREQYF.

The chain is built from TRBV7-6 and TRBJ1-6; D is unclear. V was trimmed by 4 bases and J by 2 bases, leaving 12 bases between them. Germline-derived CDR1 and CDR2 are SGHVS and FNYEAQ. The CDR3 spans 16 residues. In DNA, the CDR3 is TGTGCCAGCAGCTCCTTTCGGGGTCCCTATAATTCACCCCTCCACTTT. Residues: CASSSFRGPYNSPLHF.

The sample holds a few counts of this clone. The CDR3 coding sequence is TGTGCCACCAGCAGGGACAGGGGCCATCAGCCCCAGCATTTT. Protein product: CATSRDRGHQPQHF. V gene TRBV15 combines with J gene TRBJ1-5, with 9 bases aligning to TRBD1. This CDR3 has 14 amino acids. Germline CDR1 and CDR2: LNHNV and YYDKDF (reference sequence). V was clipped by 3 bases and J by 5 bases; unmatched bases: 2.

This sequence joins TRBV21-1 and TRBJ2-3; the table's D call of TRBD2 was not tested on the DNA. TRBV21-1 is assigned pseudogene status. This CDR3 comprises 21 residues. The chain's CDR3 is CASSKGKGPGGAGGPTNTQYF. Here the CDR3 DNA reads TGTGCCAGCAGCAAAGGTAAGGGTCCGGGGGGAGCGGGGGGGCCCACGAATACGCAGTATTTT.

The chain carries TRBV4-1 and TRBJ2-7; D is perhaps TRBD1 (5 bases). Germline V gene data show CDR1 as MGHRA and CDR2 as YSYEKL. V was cut by 4 bases and J by 2 bases, with 9 bases left in between. This CDR3 contains 13 residues. CDR3 DNA sequence: TGCGCCAGCAGCCCGACAGAGACCTACGAGCAGTACTTC. This translates into CASSPTETYEQYF.

The V gene is TRBV6-6, the J gene TRBJ2-5; D remains ambiguous. This CDR3 has 15 residues. The V end was cut by 0 bases, the J end by 4 bases, with 12 bases between. The germline V gene encodes CDR1 MNHNY and CDR2 SVGAGI (reference sequence). The CDR3 is CASSYSKQVGETQYF. CDR3 DNA: TGTGCCAGCAGTTACTCGAAGCAGGTTGGAGAGACCCAGTACTTC.

The chain carries TRBV11-3 and TRBJ2-5; 7 positions agree with TRBD1. Germline loops: CDR1 SGHNT, CDR2 YENEEA. The CDR3 extends over 14 amino acids. The J segment lost 2 bases and the V segment lost 4 bases, leaving 4 bases of the junction unmatched. The CDR3 nucleotides are TGTGCCAGCAGCTCCCGGGACAGACAAGAGACCCAGTACTTC. Its translation is CASSSRDRQETQYF. The whole variable domain, filled in from reference TRBV11-3 and TRBJ2-5, reads EAGVVQSPRYKIIEKKQPVAFWCNPISGHNTLYWYLQNLGQGPELLIRYENEEAVDDSQLPKDRFSAERLKGVDSTLKIQPAELGDSAVYLCASSSRDRQETQYFGPGTRLLVL.

This clone occurred a few times. This rearrangement joins TRBV5-1 to TRBJ2-7, with D possibly matching TRBD1 (6 bases). There are 15 residues in the CDR3. Germline-derived CDR1 and CDR2 are SGHRS and YFSETQ. Trimming took off 1 base at V and 2 bases at J, with 13 bases between the two ends. CDR3 loop: CASSLYQGSPYEQYF. CDR3 DNA: TGCGCCAGCAGCTTGTACCAGGGGTCCCCCTACGAGCAGTACTTC.

J is TRBJ1-6 and V is TRBV6-1, with 8 bases matching TRBD1. Germline V gives CDR1 MNHNS, CDR2 SASEGT. The CDR3 is 15 residues long. J gave up 6 bases and V 6 bases, and 7 bases lay outside the gene matches. CDR3 nucleotide sequence: TGTGCCAGCAGAAATGGACAGGGCGGTAATTCACCCCTCCACTTT. Translating gives CASRNGQGGNSPLHF.

The CDR3 sequence: CASSFGQGESPLHF. The CDR3 coding sequence is TGCGCCAGCAGCTTCGGACAGGGGGAGTCACCCCTCCACTTT. This chain uses TRBV4-3 with TRBJ1-6; TRBD1 matches 10 bases. CDR3 length equals 14 residues. Germline CDR1 LGHNA, CDR2 YSLEER. J was trimmed by 10 bases and V by 5 bases; bases with no gene match: 5.